This passage covers 20 T cell receptor beta chains from one sample sequenced in a study of cytomegalovirus exposure and HLA in healthy donors. 60 Vbeta and 13 Jbeta primers were used in PCR. Sequencing used immunoSEQ multiplex PCR; TCRdb keeps in-frame clones, though not all of them. The data contain approximately 220,000 clones, around 83% of them seen just once; the ten biggest clones take up roughly 1.5%. The sequenced sample consisted of PBMCs. These receptors were taken from a girl between 5 and 17 years old in good health and CMV-seronegative.

This chain connects TRBV6-6 to TRBJ2-3; TRBD1 matches at 9 bases. The V gene's germline CDR1 is MNHNY and CDR2 SVGAGI (reference sequence). The CDR3 runs to 11 residues. V shed 7 bases and J 13 bases; nucleotides not matched to a gene: 6. The CDR3 DNA follows: TGTGCCAGCACCTGGGACAGGGAGAAGTATTTT. Encoded protein: CASTWDREKYF.

This rearrangement joins TRBV28 to TRBJ1-6, with D perhaps matching TRBD1 (5 bases). The germline V gene encodes CDR1 MDHEN and CDR2 SYDVKM. The CDR3 contains 17 residues. V lost 1 base to trimming and J lost 4 bases, with 14 bases between them. The CDR3 region has the DNA TGTGCCAGCAGTTTATACGCCGGTGACAGTTATAATTCACCCCTCCACTTT. Protein product: CASSLYAGDSYNSPLHF. Together with reference TRBV28 and TRBJ1-6, the CDR3 gives the full variable domain: DVKVTQSSRYLVKRTGEKVFLECVQDMDHENMFWYRQDPGLGLRLIYFSYDVKMKEKGDIPEGYSVSREKKERFSLILESASTNQTSMYLCASSLYAGDSYNSPLHFGNGTRLTVT.

The rearrangement links TRBV4-2 to TRBJ1-5, with TRBD1 matching 7 bases. CDR1 and CDR2 from the germline V gene are LGHNA and YNFKEQ. This CDR3 comprises 16 residues. The junction had 13 bases not matched to a gene; V was cut back by 3 bases and J by 8 bases. This CDR3 reads CASSQRGMTGPEPQHF. CDR3 bases: TGTGCCAGCAGCCAGCGAGGGATGACAGGGCCGGAGCCCCAGCATTTT.

The chain links TRBV28 to TRBJ2-1, with 14 bases lining up with TRBD2. J lost 0 bases, V lost 4 bases, and 5 bases had no gene match. This CDR3 comprises 18 residues. Per germline, CDR1 MDHEN and CDR2 SYDVKM. DNA for the CDR3: TGTGCCAGCAGTTATTCGGGACTAGCGGGAGTCTCCTACAATGAGCAGTTCTTC. Its protein is CASSYSGLAGVSYNEQFF.

The V and J genes are TRBV6-1 and TRBJ2-2; the D gene is possibly TRBD2 (5 bases). Looked up from germline, CDR1 is MNHNS and CDR2 is SASEGT. Trimming removed 8 bases from V and 5 bases from J, with 9 bases in between. The CDR3 is 12 residues long. The CDR3 reads CASPWETGELFF. The CDR3 nucleotides are TGTGCCAGCCCCTGGGAGACCGGGGAGCTGTTTTTT.

The CDR3 is CATSRGVQGMPYGYTF. The CDR3 DNA reads TGTGCCACCAGCAGGGGAGTACAGGGCATGCCTTATGGCTACACCTTC. The V call is TRBV15, the J call TRBJ1-2, with D possibly matching TRBD1 (6 bases). This CDR3 is 16 amino acids long. Between the trimmed V and J ends, which lost 3 bases and 5 bases, there was a span of 19 bases. Germline CDR1 is LNHNV and CDR2 is YYDKDF (reference sequence).

This sequence joins TRBV5-6 and TRBJ1-5; 7 bases are a match to TRBD1. CDR1 SGHDT and CDR2 YYEEEE come from the germline V gene. The length of the CDR3 is 17 residues. J was trimmed by 1 base and V by 4 bases; bases with no gene match: 11. The CDR3 here is CASSLGQVRQSNQPQHF. The CDR3 DNA is TGTGCCAGCAGCCTAGGACAGGTCAGGCAGAGCAATCAGCCCCAGCATTTT.

The chain joins TRBV7-2 to TRBJ1-2, with TRBD1 as a possible D gene (6 bases). V was clipped by 2 bases and J by 8 bases, with 18 bases between them. CDR3 length: 15 amino acids. Looked up from germline, CDR1 is SGHTA and CDR2 is FQGNSA. Here the CDR3 DNA reads TGTGCCAGCAGCTTACAATCCGGGACAACTAACGGCTACACCTTC. Its protein is CASSLQSGTTNGYTF.

A word on this clone: The junction differs from germline at one of its ends, possibly a read error. V is TRBV7-9 and J is TRBJ1-2; D remains unclear. The germline gives CDR1 SEHNR, CDR2 FQNEAQ (reference sequence). This CDR3 spans 13 amino acids. The CDR3 spells CSSRLDGDYGYTF. DNA of the CDR3: TGTTCCAGCAGACTTGACGGGGACTATGGCTACACCTTC.

V usage is TRBV9 and J usage is TRBJ1-2; D possibly corresponds to TRBD1 (6 bases). Trimming took off 3 bases at V and 4 bases at J, with 16 bases between the two ends. CDR1 and CDR2 from the germline V gene are SGDLS and YYNGEE. This CDR3 spans 15 amino acids. DNA for the CDR3: TGTGCCAGCAGCGATAGAACCACAGGGATCTATGGCTACACCTTC. This translates into CASSDRTTGIYGYTF.

V is TRBV28 and J is TRBJ2-1; TRBD1 matches at 7 bases. From germline, CDR1 is MDHEN and CDR2 SYDVKM. The CDR3 totals 15 residues. Trimming took 6 bases from V and 1 from J; bases not matched to a gene: 6. CDR3 sequence reads: CASSQGGQSYNEQFF. The DNA of the CDR3 is TGTGCCAGCAGCCAAGGGGGACAGTCCTACAATGAGCAGTTCTTC.

The chain uses TRBV9 and TRBJ1-2; weak D call: TRBD1 (6 bases). The CDR3 is 15 amino acids. Per the germline V gene, CDR1 is SGDLS and CDR2 is YYNGEE. V was shortened by 1 base and J by 6 bases, with 16 bases between the two germline ends. As DNA, the CDR3 is TGTGCCAGCAGCGTATCGTCAGACAGGATTCATGGCTACACCTTC. It codes for CASSVSSDRIHGYTF.

The DNA for the CDR3 is TGTGCCAGCAGCTCCCAGGGACTAGCGGGAGCGAACACCGGGGAGCTGTTTTTT. This codes for CASSSQGLAGANTGELFF. V usage is TRBV5-4 and J usage is TRBJ2-2; the match to TRBD2 covers 14 bases. V was clipped by 3 bases and J by 0 bases; unmatched bases: 4. The CDR3 covers 18 residues. Germline V gene lookup returns CDR1 SGHNT and CDR2 YYREEE (reference sequence).

The rearrangement links TRBV10-1 to TRBJ2-2, with D perhaps TRBD1 (5 bases). The CDR3 length is 13 residues. Germline CDR1 WNHNN, CDR2 SYGVQD (reference sequence). V lost 6 bases to trimming and J lost 6 bases, with 11 bases between them. This CDR3 reads CASSPGHAGELFF. DNA for the CDR3: TGCGCCAGCAGCCCTGGACACGCCGGGGAGCTGTTTTTT.

This chain links TRBV28 with TRBJ1-5; D is uncertain. V was pared by 7 bases and J by 7 bases, with 20 bases between. Germline V gene lookup returns CDR1 MDHEN and CDR2 SYDVKM. The CDR3 consists of 15 residues. The CDR3, as DNA: TGTGCCAGCACCATATCGGTCAGCTCCGGGCAGCCCCAGCATTTT. Its translation: CASTISVSSGQPQHF. Combining the CDR3 with reference TRBV28 and TRBJ1-5 gives the whole variable domain DVKVTQSSRYLVKRTGEKVFLECVQDMDHENMFWYRQDPGLGLRLIYFSYDVKMKEKGDIPEGYSVSREKKERFSLILESASTNQTSMYLCASTISVSSGQPQHFGDGTRLSIL.

This rearrangement joins TRBV13 to TRBJ2-2; D perhaps matches TRBD1 (6 bases). Germline V gene lookup returns CDR1 PRHDT and CDR2 FYEKMQ (reference sequence). V lost 6 bases and J 4 bases, leaving 12 bases between the germline ends. This CDR3 is built from 14 residues. CDR3 bases: TGTGCCAGCAGACTACAGGGTAGCACCGGGGAGCTGTTTTTT. This translates into CASRLQGSTGELFF.

The chain is built from TRBV6-4 and TRBJ1-5; the D is unclear. Germline V gene lookup returns CDR1 MRHNA and CDR2 SNTAGT. Trimming pared 3 bases from V and 2 bases from J, leaving 5 bases between. This CDR3 is 13 amino acids long. The DNA for the CDR3 is TGTGCCAGCAGTGAGAGCGGCAATCAGCCCCAGCATTTT. Its protein is CASSESGNQPQHF.

Turning to this clone: Its ends do not fully match the called genes, so a read error is possible. The chain uses TRBV30 and TRBJ1-2; D unresolved. The CDR3 runs to 16 residues. Germline CDR1 and CDR2: GTSNPN and SVGIG (reference sequence). This CDR3 reads CAWSSRTTRIGYGYAF. CDR3 DNA: TGTGCCTGGAGTTCGCGGACTACTCGGATTGGGTATGGCTACGCCTTC.

The chain uses TRBV6-1 and TRBJ1-5; 8 nucleotides line up with TRBD1. Per the germline V gene, CDR1 is MNHNS and CDR2 is SASEGT. V gave up 4 bases and J gave up 0 bases; unmatched junction bases: 11. The CDR3 consists of 18 residues. The CDR3 reads CASSGPQDRVYSNQPQHF. The CDR3 bases are TGTGCCAGCAGTGGCCCCCAGGACAGGGTCTATAGCAATCAGCCCCAGCATTTT.

In nucleotides, the CDR3 is TGTGCCAGCAGCCCCTACACAGATACGCAGTATTTT. It translates to CASSPYTDTQYF. The chain recombines TRBV7-9 with TRBJ2-3; no definite D call. The V and J ends lost 5 bases and 2 bases respectively, with 5 bases between them. The V gene's germline CDR1 is SEHNR and CDR2 FQNEAQ (reference sequence). This CDR3 is 12 amino acids long.